Shown below are 15 T cell receptor beta chains from a single sample sequenced in a study of blood T cell repertoires in COVID-19. Using immunoSEQ multiplex PCR, the repertoire was profiled, and TCRdb retains in-frame clones only, with some absent. This table has fewer than 300,000 clones, 84% appearing once. The sample comprised peripheral blood. Receptors were obtained from a person aged 65 to 85 with COVID-19, enrolled during active disease.

This sequence joins TRBV6-6 and TRBJ2-1; the D is unclear. Germline V CDR1 and CDR2: MNHNY, SVGAGI (reference sequence). V gave up 5 bases and J gave up 0 bases, with 11 bases separating them. This CDR3 spans 15 amino acids. The CDR3: CASSKNSFSYNEQFF. The CDR3 DNA is TGTGCCAGCAGTAAGAACAGTTTCTCCTACAATGAGCAGTTCTTC.

This chain links TRBV6-6 with TRBJ2-5; 14 bases line up with TRBD2. J lost 5 bases, V lost 6 bases, and 11 bases had no gene match. The germline gives CDR1 MNHNY, CDR2 SVGAGI (reference sequence). The CDR3 spans 17 residues. Here the CDR3 DNA reads TGTGCCAGCAGGCGACAACTGGGACTAGCGGGAGAGGAGACCCAGTACTTC. Translated: CASRRQLGLAGEETQYF.

The chain employs TRBV19 and TRBJ1-5; 7 nucleotides agree with TRBD1. V dropped 6 bases and J dropped 0; count of bases not matched to a gene: 8. Per germline, CDR1 LNHDA and CDR2 SQIVND (reference sequence). The CDR3 covers 16 residues. The CDR3 loop is CASRYGTEYSNQPQHF. The CDR3, as DNA: TGTGCCAGTAGGTACGGGACAGAGTATAGCAATCAGCCCCAGCATTTT.

This clone turned up a few times. The V and J genes are TRBV6-5 and TRBJ2-7, with 9 positions matching TRBD1. J was trimmed by 1 base and V by 2 bases; bases with no gene match: 6. Germline CDR1 reads MNHEY; CDR2 reads SVGAGI. CDR3 length equals 16 residues. CDR3 sequence reads: CASSYSRDRVSYEQYF. The DNA of the CDR3 is TGTGCCAGCAGTTACAGCCGGGACAGGGTGTCCTACGAGCAGTACTTC.

The chain recombines TRBV18 with TRBJ2-3; D ambiguous. Trimming cost V 3 bases and J 4 bases, with 5 bases left between them. Per germline, CDR1 KGHSH and CDR2 LQKENI. CDR3 size: 12 residues. DNA of the CDR3: TGTGCCAGCTCACCCGCGGCAGATACGCAGTATTTT. Amino acid sequence: CASSPAADTQYF.

This clone was found once. V is TRBV29-1 and J is TRBJ2-3; D might be TRBD2 (5 bases). This CDR3 contains 14 residues. Looked up from germline, CDR1 is SQVTM and CDR2 is ANQGSEA. Trimming left V 4 bases short and J 4 bases short, with 15 bases between. For the CDR3, the DNA is TGCAGCGTTGGGGTTAGCGTGAACTCAGATACGCAGTATTTT. It translates to CSVGVSVNSDTQYF.

CDR3 sequence: CASSREGETEAFF. As DNA, the CDR3 is TGTGCCAGCTCACGGGAGGGAGAGACTGAAGCTTTCTTT. The genes are TRBV18 and TRBJ1-1; the D is unclear. The CDR3 has 13 residues. Germline V gene lookup returns CDR1 KGHSH and CDR2 LQKENI. V was shortened by 4 bases and J by 5 bases, with 11 bases between the two germline ends.

The chain employs TRBV11-1 and TRBJ2-1, with 7 bases aligning to TRBD2. V shed 5 bases, J shed 6 bases, and the junction held 7 bases outside the gene matches. Per the germline V gene, CDR1 is SGHAT and CDR2 is FQDESV (reference sequence). This CDR3 has 14 residues. The CDR3 region has the DNA TGTGCCAGCAGCCTTGCCGGGACTATCAATGAGCAGTTCTTC. This translates into CASSLAGTINEQFF.

The gene calls are TRBV5-1 and TRBJ1-6, with D unresolved. CDR1 and CDR2 (germline): SGHRS, YFSETQ. V lost 2 bases to trimming and J lost 8 bases, with 11 bases between them. This CDR3 is 14 amino acids long. CDR3 loop: CASSFSPPDSPLHF. CDR3 in DNA: TGCGCCAGCAGCTTTAGCCCCCCCGATTCACCCCTCCACTTT. The full variable domain, in which reference TRBV5-1 and TRBJ1-6 provide the parts outside the CDR3, is KAGVTQTPRYLIKTRGQQVTLSCSPISGHRSVSWYQQTPGQGLQFLFEYFSETQRNKGNFPGRFSGRQFSNSRSEMNVSTLELGDSALYLCASSFSPPDSPLHFGNGTRLTVT.

The chain has TRBV30 and TRBJ2-7; 8 nucleotides align to TRBD1. CDR3 length: 14 amino acids. Per germline, CDR1 GTSNPN and CDR2 SVGIG (reference sequence). V lost 0 bases to trimming and J lost 2 bases; unmatched junction nucleotides: 3. CDR3 sequence (DNA): TGTGCCTGGAGTGTCGAGACAGGGGCCTACGAGCAGTACTTC. It specifies CAWSVETGAYEQYF.

The gene calls are TRBV2 and TRBJ2-2, with TRBD1 as a possible D gene (7 bases). CDR1 SNHLY and CDR2 FYNNEI come from the germline V gene. This CDR3 is 14 amino acids long. V dropped 7 bases and J dropped 3 bases, with 12 bases sitting between them. DNA of the CDR3: TGTGCCAGCAAGGGGGGACAGTACACCGGGGAGCTGTTTTTT. It translates to CASKGGQYTGELFF.

This sequence joins TRBV18 and TRBJ2-1; weak D call: TRBD2 (6 bases). In germline, CDR1 is KGHSH, CDR2 LQKENI. V was trimmed by 2 bases and J by 2 bases, leaving 10 bases between them. The CDR3 is 15 amino acids. CDR3 nucleotide sequence: TGTGCCAGCTCACCAGTTAGCGGAGCCTACAATGAGCAGTTCTTC. Protein product: CASSPVSGAYNEQFF.

The chain carries TRBV4-2 and TRBJ2-3; 7 nucleotides agree with TRBD2. Trimming removed 1 base from V and 10 bases from J; junction bases left unmatched: 17. This CDR3 region has 17 residues. CDR1 is LGHNA, CDR2 YNFKEQ, per germline. The CDR3 is CASSQGVDPATGRAQYF. CDR3 sequence (DNA): TGTGCCAGCAGCCAAGGGGTGGACCCCGCGACGGGGAGGGCGCAGTATTTT.

The chain's CDR3 is CANETRECDDSNQPQHF. DNA of the CDR3: TGTGCCAACGAGACCAGGGAATGTGACGATAGCAATCAGCCCCAGCATTTT. The chain employs TRBV28 and TRBJ1-5; D might be TRBD1 (5 bases). Germline V gene sequence: CDR1 MDHEN, CDR2 SYDVKM. V lost 10 bases and J 0 bases, leaving 22 bases between the germline ends. The CDR3 spans 17 residues.

The chain uses TRBV7-3 and TRBJ2-7; 7 positions match TRBD2. The CDR3 loop spans 15 amino acids. The trim removed 1 base at V and 2 bases at J, leaving 5 bases unmatched. In germline, CDR1 is SGHTA, CDR2 FQGTGA. The CDR3 bases are TGTGCCAGCAGCTTAAACCCGGGAGGTACCTACGAGCAGTACTTC. Amino acids: CASSLNPGGTYEQYF.